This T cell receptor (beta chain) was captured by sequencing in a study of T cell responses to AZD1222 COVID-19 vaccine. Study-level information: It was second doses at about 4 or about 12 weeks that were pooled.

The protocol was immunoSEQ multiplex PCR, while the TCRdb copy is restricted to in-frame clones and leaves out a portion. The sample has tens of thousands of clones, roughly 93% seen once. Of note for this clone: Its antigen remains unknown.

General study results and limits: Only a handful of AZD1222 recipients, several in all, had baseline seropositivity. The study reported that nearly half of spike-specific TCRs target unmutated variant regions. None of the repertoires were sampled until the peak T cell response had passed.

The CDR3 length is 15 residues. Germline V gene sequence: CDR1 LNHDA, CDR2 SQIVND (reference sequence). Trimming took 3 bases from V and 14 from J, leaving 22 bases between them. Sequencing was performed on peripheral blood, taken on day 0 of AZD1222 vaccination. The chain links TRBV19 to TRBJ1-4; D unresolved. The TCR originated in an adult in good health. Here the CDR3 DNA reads TGTGCCAGTAGTATGATTTCACAGTGGATGAAAAGTCTGTTTTTT. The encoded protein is CASSMISQWMKSLFF.